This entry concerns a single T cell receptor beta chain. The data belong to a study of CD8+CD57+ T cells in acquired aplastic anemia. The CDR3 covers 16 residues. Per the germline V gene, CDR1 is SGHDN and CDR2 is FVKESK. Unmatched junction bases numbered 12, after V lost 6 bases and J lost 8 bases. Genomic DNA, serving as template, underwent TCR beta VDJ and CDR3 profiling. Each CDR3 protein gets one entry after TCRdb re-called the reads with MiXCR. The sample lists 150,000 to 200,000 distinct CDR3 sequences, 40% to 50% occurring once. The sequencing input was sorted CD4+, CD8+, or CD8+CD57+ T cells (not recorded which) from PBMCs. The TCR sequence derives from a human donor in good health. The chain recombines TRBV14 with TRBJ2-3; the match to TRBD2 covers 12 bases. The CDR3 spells CASSFPLAGGPATQYF. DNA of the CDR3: TGTGCCAGCAGTTTCCCTCTAGCGGGGGGGCCAGCTACGCAGTATTTT. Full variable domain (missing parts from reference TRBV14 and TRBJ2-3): EAGVTQFPSHSVIEKGQTVTLRCDPISGHDNLYWYRRVMGKEIKFLLHFVKESKQDESGMPNNRFLAERTGGTYSTLKVQPAELEDSGVYFCASSFPLAGGPATQYFGPGTRLTVL.